The 25 T cell receptor beta chains below all came from one sample that was sequenced in a study of cytotoxic CD8 clonotypes in ibrutinib-treated CLL. Generated by immunoSEQ multiplex PCR, the TCRdb table keeps only in-frame clones and is missing some. The repertoire holds 150,000 or so clones, with 70% to 90% as singletons. The starting material was PBMCs, obtained after 36 months of ibrutinib treatment. Receptor source: a human donor with chronic lymphocytic leukemia.

This sequence joins TRBV5-1 and TRBJ1-5; unclear D gene. Trimming left V 5 bases short and J 4 bases short, with 7 bases between. Germline CDR1 reads SGHRS; CDR2 reads YFSETQ. The CDR3 has 12 amino acids. In nucleotides, the CDR3 is TGCGCCAGCAGTGGAGGTAATCAGCCCCAGCATTTT. Residues: CASSGGNQPQHF.

V usage is TRBV7-8 and J usage is TRBJ1-5; D is uncertain. The CDR3 spans 14 residues. In germline, CDR1 is SGHVS, CDR2 FQNEAQ. With 3 bases removed from V and 2 bases from J, the gap between germline ends came to 8 bases. In nucleotides, the CDR3 is TGTGCCAGCAGCTTTCTGGCCCGCAATCAGCCCCAGCATTTT. Amino acid sequence: CASSFLARNQPQHF.

Points on this clone: At one boundary the junction diverges from the germline segment, which might be a read error. The chain employs TRBV11-2 and TRBJ2-1; no firm D call. CDR3 length: 12 amino acids. CDR1 SGHAT and CDR2 FQNNGV come from the germline V gene. CDR3 residues: CASSQDIREQFF. CDR3 DNA: TGCGCCAGCAGCCAAGATATCCGCGAGCAGTTCTTC.

The rearrangement joins TRBV5-1 to TRBJ2-5; 12 bases map to TRBD2. V was pared by 1 base and J by 5 bases, with 9 bases of the junction left unmatched. CDR3 length: 17 residues. From germline, CDR1 is SGHRS and CDR2 YFSETQ. The CDR3, as DNA: TGCGCCAGCAGCTTGCGGACTAGCGGGGTGCTTCGGGAGACCCAGTACTTC. Residues: CASSLRTSGVLRETQYF.

This chain connects TRBV5-1 to TRBJ2-3; 12 positions match TRBD2. The CDR3 extends over 18 amino acids. Germline CDR1 is SGHRS and CDR2 is YFSETQ. With 3 bases clipped from V and 6 bases from J, the junction kept 14 bases outside the gene matches. The CDR3 DNA reads as TGCGCCAGCAGCTCCTTTCCTAAGACTAGCGGGGGAACGGATACGCAGTATTTT. This codes for CASSSFPKTSGGTDTQYF. Combining the CDR3 with reference TRBV5-1 and TRBJ2-3 gives the whole variable domain KAGVTQTPRYLIKTRGQQVTLSCSPISGHRSVSWYQQTPGQGLQFLFEYFSETQRNKGNFPGRFSGRQFSNSRSEMNVSTLELGDSALYLCASSSFPKTSGGTDTQYFGPGTRLTVL.

The genes are TRBV13 and TRBJ1-1, with D unresolved. The CDR3 is 14 amino acids. V lost 0 bases to trimming and J lost 6 bases, with 11 bases between them. Per germline, CDR1 PRHDT and CDR2 FYEKMQ (reference sequence). DNA of the CDR3: TGTGCCAGCAGCTTAGGTGCTGGGAATCCTGAAGCTTTCTTT. Its translation: CASSLGAGNPEAFF.

The chain uses TRBV18 and TRBJ1-4; 11 bases fit TRBD1. With 8 bases clipped from V and 5 bases from J, the junction kept 4 bases outside the gene matches. Germline V gene lookup returns CDR1 KGHSH and CDR2 LQKENI. The CDR3 covers 14 residues. The CDR3 DNA reads TGTGCCAGCACCCGGGACAGGGGGAATGAAAAACTGTTTTTT. It codes for CASTRDRGNEKLFF.

This clone was seen a handful of times. The chain has TRBV5-1 and TRBJ2-3, with D uncertain. This CDR3 has 14 residues. V was pared by 0 bases and J by 2 bases, with 7 bases between. Germline CDR1 is SGHRS and CDR2 is YFSETQ. In DNA form, the CDR3 reads TGCGCCAGCAGCTTGGGGGTCAACACAGATACGCAGTATTTT. Translated: CASSLGVNTDTQYF. The full variable domain, rest sourced from reference TRBV5-1 and TRBJ2-3, is KAGVTQTPRYLIKTRGQQVTLSCSPISGHRSVSWYQQTPGQGLQFLFEYFSETQRNKGNFPGRFSGRQFSNSRSEMNVSTLELGDSALYLCASSLGVNTDTQYFGPGTRLTVL.

The V gene is TRBV5-8, the J gene TRBJ2-5; D is undetermined. V dropped 2 bases and J dropped 5 bases, with 13 bases sitting between them. The CDR3 consists of 14 residues. Germline CDR1 and CDR2: SGHTS and YDEGEE. The CDR3 DNA is TGTGCCAGCAGCTTCGGCCTCCTCCAGGAGACCCAGTACTTC. It translates to CASSFGLLQETQYF.

V gene TRBV29-1 combines with J gene TRBJ1-2; a possible D gene is TRBD1 (5 bases). Germline lookup yields CDR1 SQVTM and CDR2 ANQGSEA. The V end lost 1 base, the J end lost 8 bases, and 20 bases lay between the germline ends. This CDR3 is built from 15 residues. In DNA, the CDR3 is TGCAGCGTTGAAGGCGATACGGGGCCTTCGAAAGGCTACACCTTC. This encodes CSVEGDTGPSKGYTF.

This sequence joins TRBV28 and TRBJ1-1; tentatively, D is TRBD1 (5 bases). Germline-derived CDR1 and CDR2 are MDHEN and SYDVKM. The V and J ends lost 8 bases and 6 bases respectively, with 22 bases between them. The CDR3 spans 15 residues. The CDR3 DNA follows: TGTGCCAGCGCCATTCCCCAGGGCGACGGGGCTGAAGCTTTCTTT. It specifies CASAIPQGDGAEAFF.

This chain's CDR3 is CASSLVATPGETQYF. CDR3 nucleotides: TGCGCCAGCAGCTTGGTTGCAACCCCGGGGGAGACCCAGTACTTC. The genes are TRBV5-1 and TRBJ2-5, with D possibly matching TRBD2 (5 bases). This CDR3 has 15 amino acids. Per germline, CDR1 SGHRS and CDR2 YFSETQ. Trimming stripped 0 bases from V and 5 bases from J, with 14 bases between. Combining the CDR3 with reference TRBV5-1 and TRBJ2-5 gives the whole variable domain KAGVTQTPRYLIKTRGQQVTLSCSPISGHRSVSWYQQTPGQGLQFLFEYFSETQRNKGNFPGRFSGRQFSNSRSEMNVSTLELGDSALYLCASSLVATPGETQYFGPGTRLLVL.

The count of this clone is one. The rearrangement joins TRBV6-4 to TRBJ2-1, with 10 bases that match TRBD2. The germline V gene encodes CDR1 MRHNA and CDR2 SNTAGT. After removal of 5 bases from V and 10 bases from J, the junction contained 5 bases not matched to a gene. The CDR3 loop spans 13 amino acids. In DNA, the CDR3 is TGTGCCAGCAGTCTAGCGGGGGAAAAGGAGCAGTTCTTC. Translating it yields CASSLAGEKEQFF.

The chain is built from TRBV7-9 and TRBJ2-2, with D hard to call. The germline gives CDR1 SEHNR, CDR2 FQNEAQ (reference sequence). CDR3 length: 9 amino acids. Trimming removed 5 bases from V and 11 bases from J, with 3 bases in between. The CDR3 region has the DNA TGTGCCAGCAGCATAGAGCTGTTTTTT. It encodes CASSIELFF.

The V call is TRBV25-1, the J call TRBJ2-5; D gene unclear. The CDR3 is 11 residues long. In germline, CDR1 is MGHDK, CDR2 SYGVNS. Trimming took 3 bases from V and 5 from J, leaving 4 bases between them. CDR3: CASSDLETQYF. The DNA for the CDR3 is TGTGCCAGCAGTGATCTGGAGACCCAGTACTTC.

This chain connects TRBV5-1 to TRBJ2-3; TRBD2 matches 8 bases. The trim removed 3 bases at V and 5 bases at J, leaving 8 bases unmatched. CDR3 length: 15 residues. Germline values: CDR1 SGHRS, CDR2 YFSETQ. The CDR3 DNA is TGCGCCAGCAGCTCAACTAGCGGAGGACAAGATACGCAGTATTTT. Protein: CASSSTSGGQDTQYF.

The V gene is TRBV7-9, the J gene TRBJ2-3; D is unclear. Germline V lookup: CDR1 SEHNR, CDR2 FQNEAQ (reference sequence). The length of the CDR3 is 14 residues. V was trimmed by 3 bases and J by 2 bases, leaving 9 bases between them. The CDR3 loop is CASSLVSATDTQYF. The DNA of the CDR3 is TGTGCCAGCAGCTTGGTCTCAGCCACAGATACGCAGTATTTT.

The rearrangement links TRBV5-5 to TRBJ1-5; D not resolved. The germline gives CDR1 SGHKS, CDR2 YYEKEE (reference sequence). Trimming left V 2 bases short and J 9 bases short, with 15 bases between. The CDR3 sequence is 14 residues long. The CDR3 bases are TGTGCCAGCAGCTTCAACAGAACCCCCCTGCCCCAGCATTTT. This translates into CASSFNRTPLPQHF.

The genes are TRBV7-9 and TRBJ2-1; 8 bases fit TRBD1. This CDR3 contains 11 residues. V was pared by 7 bases and J by 14 bases, with 7 bases of the junction left unmatched. Germline assignment: CDR1 SEHNR and CDR2 FQNEAQ (reference sequence). Written as DNA, the CDR3 is TGTGCCAGCACCCTTGGGGGACAGGAGTTCTTC. Translation gives CASTLGGQEFF. Supplemented by reference TRBV7-9 and TRBJ2-1, the full variable domain reads DTGVSQNPRHKITKRGQNVTFRCDPISEHNRLYWYRQTLGQGPEFLTYFQNEAQLEKSRLLSDRFSAERPKGSFSTLEIQRTEQGDSAMYLCASTLGGQEFFGPGTRLTVL.

The CDR3: CASSLNLVTGGYEQYF. The CDR3 DNA reads as TGTGCCAGCAGTTTAAATCTGGTCACAGGGGGCTACGAGCAGTACTTC. The chain links TRBV28 to TRBJ2-7; 8 nucleotides align to TRBD1. CDR3 length: 16 residues. V shed 2 bases, J shed 3 bases, and the junction held 9 bases outside the gene matches. Germline loops: CDR1 MDHEN, CDR2 SYDVKM.

This chain joins TRBV18 and TRBJ2-4; 8 nucleotides line up with TRBD1. The germline CDR1 and CDR2 sequences are KGHSH and LQKENI. The CDR3 loop spans 14 amino acids. V lost 5 bases to trimming and J lost 8 bases; unmatched junction nucleotides: 8. As DNA, the CDR3 is TGTGCCAGCTCAACGAAGACAGGGGATCACATTCAGTACTTC. Translated, it gives CASSTKTGDHIQYF.

This clone occurred a few times. V usage is TRBV28 and J usage is TRBJ1-1; D remains unclear. This CDR3 contains 12 residues. Germline assignment: CDR1 MDHEN and CDR2 SYDVKM. The V end was cut by 6 bases, the J end by 7 bases, with 12 bases between. For the CDR3, the DNA is TGTGCCAGCAGCTTAACCCCTCTTGAAGCTTTCTTT. The encoded protein is CASSLTPLEAFF.

At least ten counts were recorded for this clone. The genes are TRBV19 and TRBJ2-1, with D tentatively TRBD2 (5 bases). The germline V gene has CDR1 LNHDA and CDR2 SQIVND (reference sequence). Deletions cut 5 bases from V and 12 bases from J, with 14 bases between. This CDR3 has 12 residues. The CDR3 nucleotides are TGTGCCAGTAGTGTTCCACTAGGCGGGCAGTTCTTC. This encodes CASSVPLGGQFF.

The chain combines TRBV25-1 with TRBJ2-7; D gene uncertain. The CDR3 spans 15 residues. Deletions cut 1 base from V and 1 base from J, with 11 bases between. In germline, CDR1 is MGHDK, CDR2 SYGVNS. The CDR3 coding sequence is TGTGCCAGCAGTGAATTGGGGAACCGATCCTACGAGCAGTACTTC. Amino acids: CASSELGNRSYEQYF.

The rearrangement links TRBV25-1 to TRBJ2-3, with a tentative D call TRBD2 (6 bases). The CDR3 spans 17 residues. Trimming pared 8 bases from V and 4 bases from J, leaving 25 bases between. Germline V lookup: CDR1 MGHDK, CDR2 SYGVNS. The DNA of the CDR3 is TGTGCCAGCGGATTGGGGTACGGGGGTGGAGCGGCAGATACGCAGTATTTT. Encoded protein: CASGLGYGGGAADTQYF. Complete variable domain (other parts from reference TRBV25-1 and TRBJ2-3): EADIYQTPRYLVIGTGKKITLECSQTMGHDKMYWYQQDPGMELHLIHYSYGVNSTEKGDLSSESTVSRIRTEHFPLTLESARPSHTSQYLCASGLGYGGGAADTQYFGPGTRLTVL.